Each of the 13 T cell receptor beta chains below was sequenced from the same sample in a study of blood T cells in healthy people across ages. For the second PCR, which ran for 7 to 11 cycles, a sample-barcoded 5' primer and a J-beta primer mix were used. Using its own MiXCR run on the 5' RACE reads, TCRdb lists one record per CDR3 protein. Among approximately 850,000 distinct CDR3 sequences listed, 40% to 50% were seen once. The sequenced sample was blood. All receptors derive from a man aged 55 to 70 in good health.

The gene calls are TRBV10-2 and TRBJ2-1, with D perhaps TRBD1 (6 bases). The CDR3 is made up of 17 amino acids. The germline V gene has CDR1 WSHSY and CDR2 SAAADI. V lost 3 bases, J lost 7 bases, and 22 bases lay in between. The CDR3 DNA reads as TGCGCCAGCAGTGACGATAAAAAAGGATGGACAGCTAATGAGCAGTTCTTC. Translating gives CASSDDKKGWTANEQFF.

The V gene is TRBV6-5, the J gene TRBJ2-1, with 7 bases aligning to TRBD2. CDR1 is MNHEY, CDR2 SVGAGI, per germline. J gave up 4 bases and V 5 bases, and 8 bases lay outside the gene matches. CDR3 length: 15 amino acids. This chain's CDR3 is CASSESGGGYNEQFF. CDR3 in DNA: TGTGCCAGCAGTGAGTCTGGCGGGGGTTACAATGAGCAGTTCTTC.

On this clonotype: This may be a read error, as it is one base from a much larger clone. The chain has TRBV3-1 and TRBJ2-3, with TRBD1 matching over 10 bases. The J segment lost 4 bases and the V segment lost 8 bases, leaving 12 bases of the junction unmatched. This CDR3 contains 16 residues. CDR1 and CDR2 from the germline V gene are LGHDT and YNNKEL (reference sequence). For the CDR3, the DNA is TGTGCCAGCGACAGGGGGCTACTACGCGGGTCAGATACGCAGTATTTT. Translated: CASDRGLLRGSDTQYF.

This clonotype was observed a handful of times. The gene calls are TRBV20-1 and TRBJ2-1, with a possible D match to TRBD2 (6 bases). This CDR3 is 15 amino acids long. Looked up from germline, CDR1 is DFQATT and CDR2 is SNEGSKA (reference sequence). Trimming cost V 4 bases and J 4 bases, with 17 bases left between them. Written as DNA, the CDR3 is TGCAGTGCTAACGCTCCGGCGGGGACGTACAATGAGCAGTTCTTC. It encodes CSANAPAGTYNEQFF.

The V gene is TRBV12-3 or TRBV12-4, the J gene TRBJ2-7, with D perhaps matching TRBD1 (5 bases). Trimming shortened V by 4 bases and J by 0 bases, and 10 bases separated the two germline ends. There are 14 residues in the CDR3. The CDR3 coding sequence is TGTGCCAGCAGTTCCCGACAGAGCTCCTACGAGCAGTACTTC. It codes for CASSSRQSSYEQYF.

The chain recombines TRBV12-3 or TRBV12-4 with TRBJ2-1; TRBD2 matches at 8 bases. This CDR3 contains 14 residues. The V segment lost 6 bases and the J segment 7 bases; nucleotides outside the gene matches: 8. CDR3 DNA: TGTGCCAGCAGCCGCGGGGGGAGGGCGAATGAGCAGTTCTTC. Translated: CASSRGGRANEQFF.

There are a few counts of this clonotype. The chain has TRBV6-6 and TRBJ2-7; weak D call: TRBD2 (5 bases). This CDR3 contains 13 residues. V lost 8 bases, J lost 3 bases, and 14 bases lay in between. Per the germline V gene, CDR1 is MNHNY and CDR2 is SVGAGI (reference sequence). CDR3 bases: TGTGCCAGCCACCCCCAAGGAGGCTACGAGCAGTACTTC. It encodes CASHPQGGYEQYF.

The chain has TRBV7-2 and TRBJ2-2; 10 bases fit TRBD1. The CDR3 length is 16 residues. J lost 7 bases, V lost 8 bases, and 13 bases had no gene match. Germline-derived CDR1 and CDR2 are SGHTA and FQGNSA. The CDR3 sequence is CASGSSGTGEFGELFF. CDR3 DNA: TGTGCCAGCGGATCTTCCGGGACAGGGGAATTCGGGGAGCTGTTTTTT.

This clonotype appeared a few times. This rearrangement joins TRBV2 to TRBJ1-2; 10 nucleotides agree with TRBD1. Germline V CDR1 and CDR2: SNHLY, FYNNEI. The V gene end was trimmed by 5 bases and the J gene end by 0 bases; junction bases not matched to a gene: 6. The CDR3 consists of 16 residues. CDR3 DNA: TGTGCCAGCAGTAGACAGGGGGCGTTAGCTAACTATGGCTACACCTTC. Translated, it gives CASSRQGALANYGYTF. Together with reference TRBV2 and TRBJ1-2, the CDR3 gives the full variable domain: EPEVTQTPSHQVTQMGQEVILRCVPISNHLYFYWYRQILGQKVEFLVSFYNNEISEKSEIFDDQFSVERPDGSNFTLKIRSTKLEDSAMYFCASSRQGALANYGYTFGSGTRLTVV.

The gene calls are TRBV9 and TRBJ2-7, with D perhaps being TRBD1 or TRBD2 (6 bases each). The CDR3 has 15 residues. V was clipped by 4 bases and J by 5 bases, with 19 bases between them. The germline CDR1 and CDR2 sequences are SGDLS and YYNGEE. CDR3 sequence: CASSPYTGALDEQYF. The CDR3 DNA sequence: TGTGCCAGCAGCCCATACACGGGGGCCCTCGACGAGCAGTACTTC. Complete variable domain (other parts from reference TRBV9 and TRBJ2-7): DSGVTQTPKHLITATGQRVTLRCSPRSGDLSVYWYQQSLDQGLQFLIQYYNGEERAKGNILERFSAQQFPDLHSELNLSSLELGDSALYFCASSPYTGALDEQYFGPGTRLTVT.

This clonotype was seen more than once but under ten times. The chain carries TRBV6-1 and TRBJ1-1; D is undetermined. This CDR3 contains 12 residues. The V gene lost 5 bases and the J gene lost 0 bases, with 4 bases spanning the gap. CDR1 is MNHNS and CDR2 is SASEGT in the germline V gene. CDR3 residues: CASSNLNTEAFF. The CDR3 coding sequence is TGTGCCAGCAGTAATCTGAACACTGAAGCTTTCTTT.

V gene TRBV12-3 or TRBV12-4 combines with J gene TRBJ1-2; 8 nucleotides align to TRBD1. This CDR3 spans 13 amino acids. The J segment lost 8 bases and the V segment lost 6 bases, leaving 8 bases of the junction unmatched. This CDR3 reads CASSQGQVDGYTF. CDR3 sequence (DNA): TGTGCCAGCAGCCAGGGACAGGTCGACGGCTACACCTTC.

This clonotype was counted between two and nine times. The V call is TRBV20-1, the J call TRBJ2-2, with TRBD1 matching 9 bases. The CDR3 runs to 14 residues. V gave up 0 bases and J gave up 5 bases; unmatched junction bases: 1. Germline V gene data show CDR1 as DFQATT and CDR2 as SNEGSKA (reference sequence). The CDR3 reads CSAREGTGTGELFF. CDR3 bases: TGCAGTGCTAGAGAAGGGACAGGGACCGGGGAGCTGTTTTTT.